This is a list of T cell receptor beta chains from one sample in a study of T cells after yellow fever vaccination. TCRdb re-called the 5' RACE reads with MiXCR, one entry per CDR3 protein. The sample contains some 320,000 distinct CDR3 sequences, 7.5% to 9% of which appear only once. Sequencing was performed on PBMCs, taken on the day of the first yellow fever vaccination. These receptors all stem from a man aged 18 to 29 who received the YFV17D yellow fever vaccine. The CDR3 runs from the conserved cysteine through the conserved F or W. A D gene is named only where the DNA matches it firmly. Size is omitted from some rows. Given values are once, few, many or a class for expanded clones.

clone size: .; J gene: TRBJ2-3; V gene: TRBV6-1; D gene: .; CDR3 protein: CVSSETGFSTDTQYF; CDR3 DNA: TGTGTCAGCAGTGAAACAGGGTTCAGCACAGATACGCAGTATTTT
clone size: few; J gene: TRBJ1-5; V gene: TRBV24-1; D gene: .; CDR3 protein: CATRQGRNNQPQHF; CDR3 DNA: TGTGCCACCCGGCAGGGCCGAAACAATCAGCCCCAGCATTTT
clone size: .; J gene: TRBJ1-2; V gene: TRBV5-1; D gene: TRBD1; CDR3 protein: CASSFRDRYHGYTF; CDR3 DNA: TGCGCCAGCAGCTTCCGGGACAGGTATCATGGCTACACCTTC
clone size: many; J gene: TRBJ2-1; V gene: TRBV11-3; D gene: TRBD1; CDR3 protein: CASSAHRGLNNEQFF; CDR3 DNA: TGTGCCAGCAGCGCGCACAGGGGGCTCAACAATGAGCAGTTCTTC
clone size: .; J gene: TRBJ2-1; V gene: TRBV3-1; D gene: .; CDR3 protein: CASSQVLSSYNEQFF; CDR3 DNA: TGTGCCAGCAGCCAAGTCCTGAGCTCCTACAATGAGCAGTTCTTC
clone size: .; J gene: TRBJ2-5; V gene: TRBV7-3; D gene: .; CDR3 protein: CASSLSLAETQYF; CDR3 DNA: TGTGCCAGCAGCTTATCCCTCGCAGAGACCCAGTACTTC
clone size: few; J gene: TRBJ2-1; V gene: TRBV12-3/TRBV12-4; D gene: .; CDR3 protein: CASSLRDPSYNEQFF; CDR3 DNA: TGTGCCAGCAGTTTACGGGATCCCTCCTACAATGAGCAGTTCTTC
clone size: few; J gene: TRBJ2-1; V gene: TRBV7-9; D gene: TRBD1; CDR3 protein: CASSLARQGAGEQFF; CDR3 DNA: TGTGCCAGCAGCTTAGCGCGGCAGGGGGCTGGTGAGCAGTTCTTC
clone size: few; J gene: TRBJ2-1; V gene: TRBV27; D gene: TRBD2; CDR3 protein: CASRPLAGVNNEQFF; CDR3 DNA: TGTGCCAGCAGGCCGCTAGCGGGGGTAAATAATGAGCAGTTCTTC
clone size: many; J gene: TRBJ1-1; V gene: TRBV20-1; D gene: .; CDR3 protein: CSAKAGGTEAFF; CDR3 DNA: TGCAGTGCTAAAGCCGGAGGCACTGAAGCTTTCTTT
clone size: many; J gene: TRBJ2-7; V gene: TRBV29-1; D gene: .; CDR3 protein: CSAGRQESTEQYF; CDR3 DNA: TGCAGCGCTGGGCGACAAGAGTCAACCGAGCAGTACTTC
clone size: few; J gene: TRBJ1-2; V gene: TRBV12-3/TRBV12-4; D gene: TRBD1; CDR3 protein: CASGRQGIYGYTF; CDR3 DNA: TGTGCCAGCGGGAGACAGGGAATCTATGGCTACACCTTC
clone size: few; J gene: TRBJ2-7; V gene: TRBV4-3; D gene: .; CDR3 protein: CASSQDPRGYEQYF; CDR3 DNA: TGCGCCAGCAGCCAAGATCCCAGGGGCTACGAGCAGTACTTC
clone size: .; J gene: TRBJ1-2; V gene: TRBV6-1; D gene: .; CDR3 protein: CASSEAMSGYTF; CDR3 DNA: TGTGCCAGCAGTGAAGCCATGTCTGGCTACACCTTC
clone size: .; J gene: TRBJ2-7; V gene: TRBV5-4; D gene: TRBD1; CDR3 protein: CARWTGLSYEQYF; CDR3 DNA: TGTGCCAGGTGGACAGGTCTCTCCTACGAGCAGTACTTC
clone size: .; J gene: TRBJ2-1; V gene: TRBV21-1; D gene: .; CDR3 protein: CASRGGSPNEQFF; CDR3 DNA: TGTGCCAGCCGGGGAGGATCCCCCAATGAGCAGTTCTTC
clone size: .; J gene: TRBJ2-7; V gene: TRBV4-1; D gene: TRBD1; CDR3 protein: CASSQDAHPGGPVYEQYF; CDR3 DNA: TGCGCCAGCAGCCAAGATGCCCATCCAGGGGGTCCGGTATACGAGCAGTACTTC
clone size: few; J gene: TRBJ1-1; V gene: TRBV7-3; D gene: .; CDR3 protein: CASSDSGSWTEAFF; CDR3 DNA: TGTGCCAGCAGCGACAGTGGCAGTTGGACTGAAGCTTTCTTT
clone size: few; J gene: TRBJ2-3; V gene: TRBV6-2/TRBV6-3; D gene: .; CDR3 protein: CASSSLGGLTDTQYF; CDR3 DNA: TGTGCCAGCAGTTCGCTGGGGGGGCTCACAGATACGCAGTATTTT
clone size: few; J gene: TRBJ1-6; V gene: TRBV6-5; D gene: .; CDR3 protein: CASSYSIDSNSPLHF; CDR3 DNA: TGTGCCAGCAGTTACTCGATAGACTCGAATTCACCCCTCCACTTT
clone size: many; J gene: TRBJ1-4; V gene: TRBV18; D gene: .; CDR3 protein: CASSPSVGGVATNEKLFF; CDR3 DNA: TGTGCCAGCTCACCCTCGGTGGGGGGCGTCGCAACTAATGAAAAACTGTTTTTT
clone size: few; J gene: TRBJ1-2; V gene: TRBV7-2; D gene: .; CDR3 protein: CASSFTVSGYTF; CDR3 DNA: TGTGCCAGCAGCTTTACCGTGAGTGGCTACACCTTC
clone size: .; J gene: TRBJ2-5; V gene: TRBV28; D gene: .; CDR3 protein: CASTRTGRGQETQYF; CDR3 DNA: TGTGCCAGTACCCGTACCGGACGGGGTCAAGAGACCCAGTACTTC
clone size: few; J gene: TRBJ2-1; V gene: TRBV7-2; D gene: .; CDR3 protein: CASSARDNWGEQFF; CDR3 DNA: TGTGCCAGCAGCGCGCGGGACAACTGGGGTGAGCAGTTCTTC
clone size: .; J gene: TRBJ1-6; V gene: TRBV4-2; D gene: .; CDR3 protein: CASSRGEGEFASPLHF; CDR3 DNA: TGTGCCAGCAGCCGGGGTGAGGGGGAATTTGCTTCACCCCTCCACTTT
clone size: few; J gene: TRBJ2-1; V gene: TRBV6-2/TRBV6-3; D gene: TRBD2; CDR3 protein: CASSQGLAIKTEQFF; CDR3 DNA: TGTGCCAGCAGTCAAGGACTAGCGATAAAGACCGAGCAGTTCTTC
clone size: many; J gene: TRBJ2-7; V gene: TRBV7-3; D gene: .; CDR3 protein: CASSLNHLQEQYF; CDR3 DNA: TGTGCCAGCAGCTTAAATCACCTCCAGGAGCAGTACTTC
clone size: .; J gene: TRBJ1-2; V gene: TRBV20-1; D gene: .; CDR3 protein: CSARPWYGYTF; CDR3 DNA: TGCAGTGCTAGACCCTGGTATGGCTACACCTTC
clone size: few; J gene: TRBJ2-3; V gene: TRBV20-1; D gene: TRBD2; CDR3 protein: CSAAKSSGGTDTQYF; CDR3 DNA: TGCAGTGCCGCCAAGTCTAGCGGCGGCACAGATACGCAGTATTTT
clone size: .; J gene: TRBJ2-3; V gene: TRBV5-1; D gene: TRBD1; CDR3 protein: CASSSWTGADTQYF; CDR3 DNA: TGCGCCAGCAGCTCCTGGACAGGGGCAGATACGCAGTATTTT
clone size: .; J gene: TRBJ2-1; V gene: TRBV19; D gene: .; CDR3 protein: CASSIWGLNEQFF; CDR3 DNA: TGTGCCAGTAGTATTTGGGGCCTCAATGAGCAGTTCTTC
clone size: many; J gene: TRBJ1-5; V gene: TRBV6-5; D gene: .; CDR3 protein: CASSYSEQGWIQPQHF; CDR3 DNA: TGTGCCAGCAGTTACTCTGAACAGGGATGGATACAGCCCCAGCATTTT